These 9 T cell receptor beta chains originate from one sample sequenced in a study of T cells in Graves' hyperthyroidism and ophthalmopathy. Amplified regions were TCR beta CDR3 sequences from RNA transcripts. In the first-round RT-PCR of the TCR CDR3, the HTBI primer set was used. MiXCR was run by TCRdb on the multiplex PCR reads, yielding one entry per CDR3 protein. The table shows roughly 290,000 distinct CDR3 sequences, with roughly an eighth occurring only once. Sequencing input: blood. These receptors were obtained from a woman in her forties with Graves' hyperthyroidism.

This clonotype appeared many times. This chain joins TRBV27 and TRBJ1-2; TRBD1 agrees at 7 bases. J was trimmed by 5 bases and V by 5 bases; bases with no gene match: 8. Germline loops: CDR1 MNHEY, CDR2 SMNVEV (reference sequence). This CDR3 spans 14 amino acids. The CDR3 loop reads CASSLRDRGYGYTF. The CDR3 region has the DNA TGTGCCAGCAGTCTCCGGGACAGAGGGTATGGCTACACCTTC.

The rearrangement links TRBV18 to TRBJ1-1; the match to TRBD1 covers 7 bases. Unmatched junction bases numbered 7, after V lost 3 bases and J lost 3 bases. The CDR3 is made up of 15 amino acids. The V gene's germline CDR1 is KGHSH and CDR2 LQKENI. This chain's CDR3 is CASSPQNRGYTEAFF. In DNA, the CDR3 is TGTGCCAGCTCACCTCAGAACAGGGGTTACACTGAAGCTTTCTTT.

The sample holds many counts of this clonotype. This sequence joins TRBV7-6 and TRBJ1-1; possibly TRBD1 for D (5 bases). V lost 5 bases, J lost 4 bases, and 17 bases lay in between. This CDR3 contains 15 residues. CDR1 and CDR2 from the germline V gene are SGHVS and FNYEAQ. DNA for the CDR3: TGTGCCAGCAGCACCTTCAGGGAAAGGGGCACTGAAGCTTTCTTT. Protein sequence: CASSTFRERGTEAFF.

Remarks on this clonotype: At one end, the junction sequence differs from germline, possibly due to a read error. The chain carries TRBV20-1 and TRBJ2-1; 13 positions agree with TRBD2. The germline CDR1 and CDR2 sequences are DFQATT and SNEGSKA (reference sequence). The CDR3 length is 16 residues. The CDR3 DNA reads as TGCGGTGCTAGAGGACTAGCGGGAGTCTCCTACAATGAGCAGTTCTTC. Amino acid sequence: CGARGLAGVSYNEQFF.

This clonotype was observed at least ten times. CDR3 amino acids: CASRVRTSWETQYF. DNA of the CDR3: TGTGCCAGCAGAGTACGGACTAGCTGGGAGACCCAGTACTTC. This chain uses TRBV27 with TRBJ2-5, with 8 bases lining up with TRBD2. Germline-derived CDR1 and CDR2 are MNHEY and SMNVEV (reference sequence). The CDR3 is 14 residues long. V shed 6 bases, J shed 5 bases, and the junction held 8 bases outside the gene matches.

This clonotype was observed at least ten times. CDR3 nucleotides: TGCAGTGCTAGCCCCGGACGGACATATTACACAGATACGCAGTATTTT. Protein: CSASPGRTYYTDTQYF. The V gene is TRBV20-1, the J gene TRBJ2-3; tentatively, D is TRBD1 (5 bases). The germline CDR1 and CDR2 sequences are DFQATT and SNEGSKA (reference sequence). This CDR3 region has 16 residues. V was clipped by 3 bases and J by 2 bases, with 18 bases between them.

CDR3 sequence reads: CASSIVRGRGQETQYF. CDR3 coding DNA: TGTGCCAGTAGTATAGTGAGGGGAAGGGGGCAAGAGACCCAGTACTTC. V usage is TRBV19 and J usage is TRBJ2-5; D is possibly TRBD1 (6 bases). Trimming took 1 base from V and 2 from J, leaving 14 bases between them. The CDR3 is 16 residues long. In germline, CDR1 is LNHDA, CDR2 SQIVND (reference sequence).

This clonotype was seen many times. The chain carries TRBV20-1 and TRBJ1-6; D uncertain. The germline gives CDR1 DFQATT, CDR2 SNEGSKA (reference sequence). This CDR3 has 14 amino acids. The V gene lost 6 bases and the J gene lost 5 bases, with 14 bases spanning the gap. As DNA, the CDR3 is TGCAGTGCCTGGGGAGGGTCGGATAATTCACCCCTCCACTTT. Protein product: CSAWGGSDNSPLHF.

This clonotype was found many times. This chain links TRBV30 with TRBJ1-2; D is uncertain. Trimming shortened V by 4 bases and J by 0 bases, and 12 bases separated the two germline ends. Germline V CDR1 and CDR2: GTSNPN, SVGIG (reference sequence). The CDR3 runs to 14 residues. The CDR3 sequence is CAWTPGPANYGYTF. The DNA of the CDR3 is TGTGCCTGGACTCCGGGCCCTGCTAACTATGGCTACACCTTC.